This T cell receptor beta chain comes out of a study of blood T cells in healthy people across ages. Germline trimming cut 4 bases from V and 4 bases from J; bases unmatched to any gene: 9. The length of the CDR3 is 15 residues. CDR1 is SGHRS, CDR2 YFSETQ, per germline. Notes on this clonotype: Its antigen is not identified.

General study points: Measured against age, TCR beta diversity per million T cells decreased in a roughly linear manner. Unsorted PBMCs ruled out conclusive naive versus antigen-experienced comparison. The CMV status of each donor remained undetermined, and this could have confounded shifts in expanded clonotypes.

Primed by a sample-barcoded 5' primer and a J-beta primer mix, a second PCR proceeded for roughly 7 to 11 cycles. Each CDR3 protein is one row after TCRdb ran MiXCR on the 5' RACE reads. This table has about 640,000 distinct CDR3 sequences, 45% to 65% appearing once. Sequencing was carried out using blood. The receptor comes from a man in his fifties or sixties in good health. This chain uses TRBV5-1 with TRBJ2-3, with 7 bases identical to TRBD2. CDR3 sequence: CASSPRGGSPDTQYF. CDR3 nucleotides: TGCGCCAGCAGCCCGCGGGGAGGGAGTCCAGATACGCAGTATTTT.